The rows below give T cell receptor beta chains drawn from one sample of a study of cytomegalovirus exposure and HLA in healthy donors. Profiled with immunoSEQ multiplex PCR; TCRdb holds only in-frame clones, not every one. The sample records some 140,000 clones, 70% to 80% being singletons. Specimen: PBMCs. The receptor source for this set is a female donor in good health and CMV-seronegative. Each CDR3 is given without its conserved first and last residue.

>TRBV2
ASRRTSGTREQY
>TRBV10-3
AISESRQSEGPQH
>TRBV28
ATGLPDGYT
>TRBV9
ASSVGSGRLTYEQY
>TRBV15
ATSFRTSGLETQY
>TRBV6-9
ASSLDRGRAETQY
>TRBV5-1
ASRFEGPTNEKLF
>TRBV7-8
ASSIRSGSGANVLT
>TRBV6-5
ASSKNRGAEAF
>TRBV5-4
ASSTGGQGGGETQY
>TRBV7-7
ASSLALDSPQH
>TRBV28
ASSSPHEDSNQPQH
>TRBV9
ASSVVAGGGYGYT
>TRBV28
ASSSPSPDTQY
>TRBV4-1
ASSRLVGAASRYNEQF
>TRBV6-6
ASSSSAMNEQF
>TRBV7-9
ASSLGEGQGNTEAF
>TRBV7-2
ASSLALSPRNEQF
>TRBV6-5
ASSYRQGYGYT
>TRBV28
ASSYPGRGYEQY
>TRBV19
ASSPPGYTEAF
>TRBV10-3
ASRTGATYGYT
>TRBV11-2
ASSPRQGVASGANVLT
>TRBV7-7
ASSPDRASYEQY
>TRBV4-3
ASSLGQGEDTGELF
>TRBV7-9
ASSLDREGYT
>TRBV5-6
ASSWGTAYEQY
>TRBV4-1
ASSQRGLRETQY
>TRBV7-2
ASSLLGGRSNYGYT
>TRBV10-3
AISGGGTDTQY
>TRBV7-6
ASSLAGGGEQY
>TRBV13
ASSPNDRGVYEQY
>TRBV19
ASSTTGVGGPGQPQH
>TRBV6-1
ATQWGQGSEQY
>TRBV18
ASSPGRGTGDLSGETQY
>TRBV4-3
ASSQGRDRVHEQY
>TRBV7-2
ASSLSTSPDTQY
>TRBV5-5
ASSLSRAQPQH
>TRBV5-4
ASSNPTSPDTQY
>TRBV6-6
ASSYSVQYEQY
>TRBV4-3
ASSQTQGYGEKLF